One sample yielded the 23 T cell receptor beta chains listed below, sequenced in a study of blood T cell repertoires in COVID-19. Sequencing was performed with immunoSEQ multiplex PCR; in TCRdb, only in-frame clones are kept and a portion is missing. The data show 150,000 to 200,000 clones, 80% to 90% seen once. Sequenced: peripheral blood. The receptors here all came from a man aged 50-60 years with active or convalescent COVID-19.

The chain is built from TRBV29-1 and TRBJ2-7; 10 nucleotides match TRBD1. V lost 1 base to trimming and J lost 3 bases; unmatched junction nucleotides: 3. CDR1 is SQVTM, CDR2 ANQGSEA, per germline. The CDR3 sequence is 14 residues long. CDR3 DNA sequence: TGCAGCGTTGAAGGGCGGACAGGGGGCTACGAGCAGTACTTC. Protein product: CSVEGRTGGYEQYF.

The chain has TRBV4-3 and TRBJ1-5; D is uncertain. The CDR3 runs 17 residues. V dropped 4 bases and J dropped 2 bases, with 18 bases sitting between them. CDR1 is LGHNA, CDR2 YSLEER, per germline. Here the CDR3 reads CASSPIYAGIGNQPQHF. The DNA of the CDR3 is TGCGCCAGCAGCCCGATCTACGCCGGGATCGGCAATCAGCCCCAGCATTTT.

This chain links TRBV28 with TRBJ1-1; D gene ambiguous. The CDR3 extends over 15 amino acids. Germline-derived CDR1 and CDR2 are MDHEN and SYDVKM. Trimming shortened V by 3 bases and J by 1 base, and 12 bases separated the two germline ends. CDR3 protein: CASSFREFGNTEAFF. The CDR3 DNA follows: TGTGCCAGCAGTTTTAGAGAGTTCGGGAACACTGAAGCTTTCTTT.

The rearrangement uses TRBV6-5 and TRBJ1-5; 12 positions match TRBD1. From germline, CDR1 is MNHEY and CDR2 SVGAGI. The CDR3 contains 14 residues. Unmatched junction bases numbered 6, after V lost 6 bases and J lost 9 bases. CDR3 protein: CASRMGQGAGPQHF. CDR3 DNA: TGTGCCAGCAGGATGGGACAGGGGGCTGGGCCCCAGCATTTT.

The rearrangement links TRBV11-2 to TRBJ1-5; D may be TRBD1 (5 bases). The germline V and J ends were trimmed by 0 bases and 5 bases, with 11 bases remaining between them. The germline gives CDR1 SGHAT, CDR2 FQNNGV. The CDR3 spans 15 residues. CDR3 in amino acids: CASSLDLQDYQPQHF. The CDR3 coding sequence is TGTGCCAGCAGCTTAGATTTACAGGATTATCAGCCCCAGCATTTT.

This chain connects TRBV28 to TRBJ2-1; a weak D match, TRBD2 (6 bases). Germline V CDR1 and CDR2: MDHEN, SYDVKM. The CDR3 spans 12 residues. V lost 5 bases to trimming and J lost 8 bases, with 10 bases between them. In DNA form, the CDR3 reads TGTGCCAGCAGTGTTACGGGGGATGAGCAGTTCTTC. It codes for CASSVTGDEQFF.

The CDR3: CASSLREGTGELFF. The CDR3 DNA reads TGTGCCAGCAGCTTAAGGGAGGGGACCGGGGAGCTGTTTTTT. This chain connects TRBV7-7 to TRBJ2-2; 7 nucleotides align to TRBD2. With 2 bases clipped from V and 5 bases from J, the junction kept 2 bases outside the gene matches. Germline CDR1 SSHAT, CDR2 FNYEAQ (reference sequence). The CDR3 runs 14 residues. The whole variable domain, remainder taken from reference TRBV7-7 and TRBJ2-2, is GAGVSQSPRYKVTKRGQDVTLRCDPISSHATLYWYQQALGQGPEFLTYFNYEAQPDKSGLPSDRFSAERPEGSISTLTIQRTEQRDSAMYRCASSLREGTGELFFGEGSRLTVL.

The chain recombines TRBV29-1 with TRBJ1-4; TRBD1 is a possible D gene (5 bases). This CDR3 contains 13 residues. The ends were cut back, 7 bases at V and 3 bases at J, with 12 bases in the middle. The germline gives CDR1 SQVTM, CDR2 ANQGSEA. The DNA for the CDR3 is TGCAGCGCTCAAGGGGATGCTAATGAAAAACTGTTTTTT. Amino acids: CSAQGDANEKLFF.

The J gene is TRBJ1-2, the V gene TRBV5-4, with D maybe TRBD1 (5 bases). Germline V gene data show CDR1 as SGHNT and CDR2 as YYREEE (reference sequence). The CDR3 is 17 amino acids. V was shortened by 4 bases and J by 0 bases, with 19 bases between the two germline ends. This CDR3 is CASSPGGPAEANYGYTF. The CDR3 nucleotides read TGTGCCAGCAGCCCCGGGGGTCCGGCAGAGGCTAACTATGGCTACACCTTC. The whole variable domain, remainder taken from reference TRBV5-4 and TRBJ1-2, is ETGVTQSPTHLIKTRGQQVTLRCSSQSGHNTVSWYQQALGQGPQFIFQYYREEENGRGNFPPRFSGLQFPNYSSELNVNALELDDSALYLCASSPGGPAEANYGYTFGSGTRLTVV.

This chain uses TRBV6-5 with TRBJ1-6; 11 nucleotides align to TRBD1. The germline gives CDR1 MNHEY, CDR2 SVGAGI. There are 15 residues in the CDR3. V shed 7 bases and J 6 bases; nucleotides not matched to a gene: 5. The CDR3 protein is CASNHGQGANSPLHF. The CDR3 DNA follows: TGTGCCAGCAATCACGGACAGGGGGCTAATTCACCCCTCCACTTT.

The chain combines TRBV11-2 with TRBJ2-2; 7 bases line up with TRBD1. The CDR3 runs 14 residues. The germline CDR1 and CDR2 sequences are SGHAT and FQNNGV. The V segment lost 4 bases and the J segment 6 bases; nucleotides outside the gene matches: 5. The CDR3 coding sequence is TGTGCCAGCAGCTCCACAGGGGTTCCCGGGGAGCTGTTTTTT. It codes for CASSSTGVPGELFF.

This rearrangement joins TRBV11-2 to TRBJ2-1, with 9 bases matching TRBD2. This CDR3 spans 17 amino acids. The V gene end was trimmed by 5 bases and the J gene end by 6 bases; junction bases not matched to a gene: 14. Germline V lookup: CDR1 SGHAT, CDR2 FQNNGV. The CDR3 region is CASSPSKLRGGANEQFF. In DNA form, the CDR3 reads TGTGCCAGCAGCCCCTCTAAGTTGCGCGGGGGGGCCAATGAGCAGTTCTTC. The complete variable domain, with remaining parts taken from reference TRBV11-2 and TRBJ2-1, reads EAGVAQSPRYKIIEKRQSVAFWCNPISGHATLYWYQQILGQGPKLLIQFQNNGVVDDSQLPKDRFSAERLKGVDSTLKIQPAKLEDSAVYLCASSPSKLRGGANEQFFGPGTRLTVL.

V and J are TRBV29-1 and TRBJ1-1; D gene unclear. Between the trimmed V and J ends, which lost 4 bases and 1 base, there was a span of 7 bases. The CDR3 loop spans 12 amino acids. The germline V gene encodes CDR1 SQVTM and CDR2 ANQGSEA. CDR3 sequence (DNA): TGCAGCGTTGTTTGGCAGAACACTGAAGCTTTCTTT. It specifies CSVVWQNTEAFF.

The chain combines TRBV7-3 with TRBJ2-1, with D possibly being TRBD1 (6 bases). The CDR3 runs 13 residues. Germline V lookup: CDR1 SGHTA, CDR2 FQGTGA. V dropped 2 bases and J dropped 7 bases, with 9 bases sitting between them. The CDR3 DNA is TGTGCCAGCAGCTTAGGACAGACTAATGAGCAGTTCTTC. Translating it yields CASSLGQTNEQFF.

V is TRBV29-1 and J is TRBJ2-3; the match to TRBD1 covers 7 bases. The V gene end was trimmed by 3 bases and the J gene end by 6 bases; junction bases not matched to a gene: 9. This CDR3 comprises 14 residues. The germline V gene has CDR1 SQVTM and CDR2 ANQGSEA. CDR3 in amino acids: CSVDGTVVYDTQYF. In nucleotides, the CDR3 is TGCAGCGTTGACGGGACAGTGGTTTATGATACGCAGTATTTT.

The chain is built from TRBV28 and TRBJ1-6, with a tentative D call TRBD1 (5 bases). The CDR3 is 12 residues long. V shed 7 bases and J shed 7 bases, with 8 bases lying between them. CDR1 is MDHEN and CDR2 is SYDVKM in the germline V gene. CDR3 coding DNA: TGTGCCAGCACACGACAGAATTCACCCCTCCACTTT. This gives the protein CASTRQNSPLHF. Using reference TRBV28 and TRBJ1-6 for the parts outside the CDR3, the full variable domain is DVKVTQSSRYLVKRTGEKVFLECVQDMDHENMFWYRQDPGLGLRLIYFSYDVKMKEKGDIPEGYSVSREKKERFSLILESASTNQTSMYLCASTRQNSPLHFGNGTRLTVT.

The rearrangement links TRBV20-1 to TRBJ1-2, with D tentatively TRBD1 (6 bases). Germline loops: CDR1 DFQATT, CDR2 SNEGSKA (reference sequence). V was pared by 3 bases and J by 8 bases, with 19 bases between. There are 14 residues in the CDR3. CDR3 amino acids: CSASSGGFSGGYTF. The CDR3 nucleotides read TGCAGTGCTAGTTCTGGGGGCTTTAGCGGGGGCTACACCTTC.

The J gene is TRBJ1-1, the V gene TRBV29-1, with D possibly TRBD1 on 6 matching bases. V lost 2 bases, J lost 1 base, and 8 bases lay in between. In germline, CDR1 is SQVTM, CDR2 ANQGSEA. The CDR3 contains 13 residues. The CDR3 region is CSVEQGTNTEAFF. CDR3 in DNA: TGCAGCGTTGAACAGGGGACGAACACTGAAGCTTTCTTT.

The chain uses TRBV7-2 and TRBJ1-6; D ambiguous. The V and J ends lost 5 bases and 6 bases respectively, with 11 bases between them. Germline CDR1 SGHTA, CDR2 FQGNSA. CDR3 length: 14 residues. CDR3 loop: CASSPTVVNSPLHF. The CDR3, as DNA: TGTGCCAGCAGCCCTACAGTCGTTAATTCACCCCTCCACTTT. The variable domain in full, completed from reference TRBV7-2 and TRBJ1-6, reads GAGVSQSPSNKVTEKGKDVELRCDPISGHTALYWYRQSLGQGLEFLIYFQGNSAPDKSGLPSDRFSAERTGGSVSTLTIQRTQQEDSAVYLCASSPTVVNSPLHFGNGTRLTVT.

The chain is built from TRBV27 and TRBJ1-2, with unresolved D. CDR3 length: 13 residues. Germline-derived CDR1 and CDR2 are MNHEY and SMNVEV (reference sequence). V shed 0 bases and J shed 7 bases, with 9 bases lying between them. The CDR3 is CASSLSGEGGYTF. The CDR3 DNA follows: TGTGCCAGCAGTTTATCGGGAGAAGGTGGCTACACCTTC.

The chain has TRBV6-6 and TRBJ1-5; 7 bases line up with TRBD1. This CDR3 is built from 14 residues. The V segment lost 6 bases and the J segment 5 bases; nucleotides outside the gene matches: 7. CDR1 is MNHNY, CDR2 SVGAGI, per germline (reference sequence). The CDR3 DNA reads as TGTGCCAGCAGACCACAGGGGCGTGATCAGCCCCAGCATTTT. It is translated as CASRPQGRDQPQHF.

This sequence joins TRBV19 and TRBJ1-1; weak D call: TRBD1 (6 bases). The CDR3 is 15 amino acids. Germline CDR1 LNHDA, CDR2 SQIVND (reference sequence). The germline V and J ends were trimmed by 7 bases and 5 bases, with 20 bases remaining between them. Here the CDR3 reads CASTLGGGGRTEAFF. The CDR3 region has the DNA TGTGCCAGTACCCTGGGAGGGGGAGGGAGGACTGAAGCTTTCTTT.

The rearrangement links TRBV5-1 to TRBJ1-4, with 7 bases aligning to TRBD1. Germline V gene lookup returns CDR1 SGHRS and CDR2 YFSETQ. CDR3 length: 14 amino acids. The trim removed 2 bases at V and 7 bases at J, leaving 5 bases unmatched. CDR3 sequence (DNA): TGCGCCAGCAGCTTCACAGGGGAAAGTGAAAAACTGTTTTTT. This translates into CASSFTGESEKLFF.